Following are 8 T cell receptor beta chains from one sample sequenced in a study of OX40 agonist ivuxolimab in advanced cancers. The assay was immunoSEQ multiplex PCR, and TCRdb's table has in-frame clones only and misses some. The sample records some 30,000 clones, 84% being singletons. The sample here was CD4+ or CD8+ T cells sorted from blood, taken in a trial of the OX40 agonist ivuxolimab. The source is an adult with an advanced solid tumor such as melanoma, head and neck, liver or kidney cancer.

A remark on this clone: Relative to the germline gene, one junction end is altered; a read error may explain this. The V gene is TRBV7-7, the J gene TRBJ2-7; 7 bases line up with TRBD1. CDR3 length: 14 amino acids. Per the germline V gene, CDR1 is SSHAT and CDR2 is FNYEAQ (reference sequence). The CDR3 coding sequence is TGTGCTAGCAGCTCCGGGACAGCCCTGGACGAGCAGTACTTC. Protein sequence: CASSSGTALDEQYF.

V usage is TRBV30 and J usage is TRBJ1-3; D not resolved. The length of the CDR3 is 12 residues. The ends were cut back, 6 bases at V and 2 bases at J, with 8 bases in the middle. From germline, CDR1 is GTSNPN and CDR2 SVGIG (reference sequence). CDR3 DNA: TGTGCCTGTTCCTTTACTGGAAACACCATATATTTT. Translation: CACSFTGNTIYF.

V gene TRBV9 combines with J gene TRBJ2-3; tentatively, D is TRBD1 (6 bases). V was pared by 1 base and J by 3 bases, with 9 bases between. The CDR3 has 14 residues. Germline V gene sequence: CDR1 SGDLS, CDR2 YYNGEE. The CDR3 sequence: CASSVFRGTDTQYF. In DNA, the CDR3 is TGTGCCAGCAGCGTATTCAGGGGTACAGATACGCAGTATTTT.

J is TRBJ2-1 and V is TRBV6-5, with D possibly matching TRBD2 (5 bases). Germline CDR1 reads MNHEY; CDR2 reads SVGAGI. This CDR3 is 13 amino acids long. V was trimmed by 9 bases and J by 8 bases, leaving 17 bases between them. The CDR3 reads CASVTTLIHEQFF. CDR3 bases: TGTGCCAGTGTGACTACACTCATACATGAGCAGTTCTTC.

This chain joins TRBV29-1 and TRBJ1-2; no definite D call. Germline V gene lookup returns CDR1 SQVTM and CDR2 ANQGSEA. The CDR3 contains 14 residues. Trimming cost V 2 bases and J 6 bases, with 16 bases left between them. CDR3 in amino acids: CSVEFYGVRHGYTF. The DNA of the CDR3 is TGCAGCGTTGAATTCTACGGCGTCCGACATGGCTACACCTTC. Complete variable domain (other parts from reference TRBV29-1 and TRBJ1-2): SAVISQKPSRDICQRGTSLTIQCQVDSQVTMMFWYRQQPGQSLTLIATANQGSEATYESGFVIDKFPISRPNLTFSTLTVSNMSPEDSSIYLCSVEFYGVRHGYTFGSGTRLTVV.

The chain couples TRBV7-8 to TRBJ2-3, with TRBD1 matching 9 bases. The V segment lost 5 bases and the J segment 4 bases; nucleotides outside the gene matches: 1. This CDR3 has 13 amino acids. Germline V CDR1 and CDR2: SGHVS, FQNEAQ. The CDR3 sequence is CASSTGGADTQYF. The CDR3 nucleotides read TGTGCCAGCAGCACAGGGGGCGCAGATACGCAGTATTTT.

The chain employs TRBV2 and TRBJ1-2; D remains unclear. Germline-derived CDR1 and CDR2 are SNHLY and FYNNEI. The CDR3 runs to 17 residues. V was trimmed by 6 bases and J by 3 bases, leaving 23 bases between them. CDR3: CASSASAPDPRDYGYTF. For the CDR3, the DNA is TGTGCCAGCAGCGCCTCTGCTCCGGACCCGAGGGACTATGGCTACACCTTC.

The V and J genes are TRBV14 and TRBJ2-7; TRBD1 is a possible D gene (5 bases). Germline V CDR1 and CDR2: SGHDN, FVKESK. This CDR3 is built from 12 residues. V lost 5 bases and J 5 bases, leaving 10 bases between the germline ends. The CDR3 DNA reads as TGTGCCAGCAGCGTCTCAGGGAACGAGCAGTACTTC. Translation gives CASSVSGNEQYF.